The clone carrying this T cell receptor beta chain appeared a few times. Its specificity is unknown. The protocol was immunoSEQ multiplex PCR, while the TCRdb copy is restricted to in-frame clones and leaves out a portion. This sample has some 7,000 clones, with roughly 24% found just once. Germline loops: CDR1 SGDLS, CDR2 YYNGEE. The CDR3 length is 13 residues. With 2 bases clipped from V and 5 bases from J, the junction kept 3 bases outside the gene matches. This entry comes from a study of T cells in localized non-small cell lung cancer. Whole-study results and caveats: Of the tissues analyzed, uninvolved adjacent lung showed maximal T cell clonality, greater than tumor. It remains possible that heterogeneity exists, since only one tumor region was sequenced.

The J gene is TRBJ2-5, the V gene TRBV9; 7 nucleotides align to TRBD2. The specimen comprised lung tumor tissue, sampled before any cancer treatment. The TCR comes from a man between 40 and 70 years old with stage III squamous cell lung carcinoma. The CDR3 spells CASSVSGEETQYF. The DNA for the CDR3 is TGTGCCAGCAGCGTCAGCGGGGAGGAGACCCAGTACTTC.